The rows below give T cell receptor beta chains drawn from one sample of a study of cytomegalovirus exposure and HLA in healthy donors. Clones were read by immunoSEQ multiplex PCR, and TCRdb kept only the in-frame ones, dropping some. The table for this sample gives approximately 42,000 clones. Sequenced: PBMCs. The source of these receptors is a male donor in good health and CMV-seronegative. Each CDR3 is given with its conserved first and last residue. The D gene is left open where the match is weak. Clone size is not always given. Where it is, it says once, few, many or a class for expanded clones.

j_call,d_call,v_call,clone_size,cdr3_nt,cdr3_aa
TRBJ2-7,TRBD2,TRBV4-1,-,TGCGCCAGCAGCCAAGAAAGGGCCCGGGGGGGAGTGGTCTACGAGCAGTACTTC,CASSQERARGGVVYEQYF
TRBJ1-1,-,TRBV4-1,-,TGCGCCAGCAGCCAACCCAGACAGAACACTGAAGCTTTCTTT,CASSQPRQNTEAFF
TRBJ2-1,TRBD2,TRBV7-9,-,TGTGCCATCAGAACGCGGGAGGGGGTCTACAATGAGCAGTTCTTC,CAIRTREGVYNEQFF
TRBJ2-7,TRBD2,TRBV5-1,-,TGCGCCAGCAGCTTGGGACCGGGACTAGCGGGAGCCGAGCAGTACTTC,CASSLGPGLAGAEQYF
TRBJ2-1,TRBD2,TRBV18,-,TGTGCCAGCTCACCTTCCTTGACTAGCGGGAGTAAGAATGAGCAGTTCTTC,CASSPSLTSGSKNEQFF
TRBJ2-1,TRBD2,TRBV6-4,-,TGTGCCACGAAGCGACTAAGCGGGGGGTTCGGTGAGCAGTTCTTC,CATKRLSGGFGEQFF
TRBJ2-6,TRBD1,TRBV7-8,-,TGTGCCAGTCGTAGGCAGGGGGTGGCTGGGGCCAACGTCCTGACTTTC,CASRRQGVAGANVLTF
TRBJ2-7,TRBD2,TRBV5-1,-,TGCGCCAGCAGCTTGGATGTCACTAGCGGGCAGATCTACGAGCAGTACTTC,CASSLDVTSGQIYEQYF
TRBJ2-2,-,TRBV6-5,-,TGTGCCAGCAGGATGCGGGCGTCTAACACCGGGGAGCTGTTTTTT,CASRMRASNTGELFF
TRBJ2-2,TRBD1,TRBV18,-,TGTGCCAGCTCACTCGGACAGGGCCGAAACACCGGGGAGCTGTTTTTT,CASSLGQGRNTGELFF
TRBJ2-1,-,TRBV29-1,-,TGCAGCGTCCCGTCAGTAAATGAGCAGTTCTTC,CSVPSVNEQFF
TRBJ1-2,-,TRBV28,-,TGTGCCAGCCTTCTATCAACTCATGGCTACACCTTC,CASLLSTHGYTF
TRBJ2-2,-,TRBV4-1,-,TGCGCCAGCAGCCATCCTGGACTTTACACCGGGGAGCTGTTTTTT,CASSHPGLYTGELFF
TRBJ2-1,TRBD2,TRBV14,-,TGTGCCAGCAGCCAATTAGCGGGATGGGATGAGCAGTTCTTC,CASSQLAGWDEQFF
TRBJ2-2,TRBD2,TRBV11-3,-,TGTGCCAGCAGCTCTAGCGGGGACTCGAACACCGGGGAGCTGTTTTTT,CASSSSGDSNTGELFF
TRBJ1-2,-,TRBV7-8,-,TGTGCCAGCAGCGCCTTAAGGGAGGTTAACTATGGCTACACCTTC,CASSALREVNYGYTF
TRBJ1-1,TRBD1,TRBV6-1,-,TGTGCCAGCAGCCCCCGAACAGGGGGCGAATCTGAAGCTTTCTTT,CASSPRTGGESEAFF
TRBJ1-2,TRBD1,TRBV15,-,TGTGCCACCAGCAGAGATCGGGCAGGGGGAGGCTATGGCTACACCTTC,CATSRDRAGGGYGYTF
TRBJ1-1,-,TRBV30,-,TGTGCCTGGAGTCAGGGTGGGTGGACTGAAGCTTTCTTT,CAWSQGGWTEAFF
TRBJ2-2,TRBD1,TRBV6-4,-,TGTGCCAGCAGGGCACAGGGGGAAGTAAACACCGGGGAGCTGTTTTTT,CASRAQGEVNTGELFF
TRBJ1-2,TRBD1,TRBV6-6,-,TGTGCCAGCAGTCCTGACAGGGGCCCTAACTATGGCTACACCTTC,CASSPDRGPNYGYTF
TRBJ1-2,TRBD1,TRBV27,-,TGTGCCAGCAGTGCACAGGGGCAGGGCTACACCTTC,CASSAQGQGYTF
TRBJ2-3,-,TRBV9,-,TGTGCCAGCAGCGTAGCGGTAGAAGATACGCAGTATTTT,CASSVAVEDTQYF
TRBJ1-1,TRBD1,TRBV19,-,TGTGCCAGTACCCACGACAGGGGTATGAACACTGAAGCTTTCTTT,CASTHDRGMNTEAFF
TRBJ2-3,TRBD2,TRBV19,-,TGTGCCAGTAGTATGGCCATAGCGGGAGGACCTAGCACAGATACGCAGTATTTT,CASSMAIAGGPSTDTQYF
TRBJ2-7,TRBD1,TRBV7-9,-,TGTGCCAGCAGCTTAGCGGTCGGGACAGCGTCGTCCCCCTACGAGCAGTACTTC,CASSLAVGTASSPYEQYF
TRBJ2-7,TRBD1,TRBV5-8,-,TGTGCCAGCAGCCCCTGGGTAGGGGGCATATACGAGCAGTACTTC,CASSPWVGGIYEQYF
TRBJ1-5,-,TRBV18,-,TGTGCCAGCTCACCTCGGGGTCATCAGCCCCAGCATTTT,CASSPRGHQPQHF
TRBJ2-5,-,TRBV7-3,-,TGTGCCAGCAGCCCTACAGGGGAGACCCAGTACTTC,CASSPTGETQYF
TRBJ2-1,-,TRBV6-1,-,TGTGCCAGCACGGGGAGGTACGGCAATGAGCAGTTCTTC,CASTGRYGNEQFF
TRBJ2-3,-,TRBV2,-,TGTGCCAGCAACACAGGGATTGGTAGTACGCAGTATTTT,CASNTGIGSTQYF
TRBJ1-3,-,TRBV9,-,TGTGCCAGCAGCGTAGACGGGGGGCGGGACACCATATATTTT,CASSVDGGRDTIYF
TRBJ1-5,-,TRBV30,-,TGTGCCTGGAGTGTATACAGGGACCAGCCCCAGCATTTT,CAWSVYRDQPQHF
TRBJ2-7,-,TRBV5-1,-,TGCGCCAGCAGCTCGACAACCGCCTACGAGCAGTACTTC,CASSSTTAYEQYF
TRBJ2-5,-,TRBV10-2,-,TGCGCCAGCAGGCGGAAAGAGACCCAGTACTTC,CASRRKETQYF
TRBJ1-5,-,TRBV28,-,TGTGCCATCCCCGGGTCAAATAGCAATCAGCCCCAGCATTTT,CAIPGSNSNQPQHF
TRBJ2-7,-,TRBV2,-,TGTGCCAGCAGGGAAAAGGGGTGGTCCTACGAGCAGTACTTC,CASREKGWSYEQYF
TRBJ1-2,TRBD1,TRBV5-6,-,TGTGCCAGCAGCCCCTTAGGGACAGGGGAAGGCTATGGCTACACCTTC,CASSPLGTGEGYGYTF
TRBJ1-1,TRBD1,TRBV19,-,TGTGCCAGTAGTGAAGGGGACAGGGAGGGCACTGAAGCTTTCTTT,CASSEGDREGTEAFF
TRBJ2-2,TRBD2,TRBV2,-,TGTGCCAGCAGGACTAGCGAGAACACCGGGGAGCTGTTTTTT,CASRTSENTGELFF
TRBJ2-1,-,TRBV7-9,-,TGTGCCGTCGGGGCTAGCGAAAACAATGAGCAGTTCTTC,CAVGASENNEQFF
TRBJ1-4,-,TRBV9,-,TGTGCCAGCAGCCTAAGTGCAACTAATGAAAAACTGTTTTTT,CASSLSATNEKLFF
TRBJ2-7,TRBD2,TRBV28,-,TGTGCCGGGAAGTTGTGGCGGGGGGCCTACGAGCAGTACTTC,CAGKLWRGAYEQYF
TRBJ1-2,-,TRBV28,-,TGTGCCAGCAGTTACCACAGTTCGAACTATGGCTACACCTTC,CASSYHSSNYGYTF
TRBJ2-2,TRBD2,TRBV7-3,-,TGTGCCAGCAGCTTGGGGACTAGCGGGGAGGTCACCGGGGAGCTGTTTTTT,CASSLGTSGEVTGELFF
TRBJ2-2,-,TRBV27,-,TGTGCCACGGGAAGGGGGGGAAGGACCGGGGAGCTGTTTTTT,CATGRGGRTGELFF
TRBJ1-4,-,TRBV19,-,TGTGCCAGTAGTAGGGTGCAGGGAGGAGAAAAACTGTTTTTT,CASSRVQGGEKLFF
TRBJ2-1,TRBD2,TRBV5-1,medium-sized,TGCGCCAGCACAACTAGCGGGGGTTACAATGAGCAGTTCTTC,CASTTSGGYNEQFF
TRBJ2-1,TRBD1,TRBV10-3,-,TGTGCCATCAGGGGACAGGGGCGATACAATGAGCAGTTCTTC,CAIRGQGRYNEQFF
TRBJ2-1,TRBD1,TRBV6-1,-,TGTGCCACCAGGGGACAGGGAACCCTCAATGAGCAGTTCTTC,CATRGQGTLNEQFF
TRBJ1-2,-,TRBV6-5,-,TGTGCCAGCAGCCCTGCAAGCGTCGGATATGGCTACACCTTC,CASSPASVGYGYTF
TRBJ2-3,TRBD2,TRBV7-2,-,TGTGCCAGCAGCGCCTTAGCGGGAGCCCCAGATACGCAGTATTTT,CASSALAGAPDTQYF